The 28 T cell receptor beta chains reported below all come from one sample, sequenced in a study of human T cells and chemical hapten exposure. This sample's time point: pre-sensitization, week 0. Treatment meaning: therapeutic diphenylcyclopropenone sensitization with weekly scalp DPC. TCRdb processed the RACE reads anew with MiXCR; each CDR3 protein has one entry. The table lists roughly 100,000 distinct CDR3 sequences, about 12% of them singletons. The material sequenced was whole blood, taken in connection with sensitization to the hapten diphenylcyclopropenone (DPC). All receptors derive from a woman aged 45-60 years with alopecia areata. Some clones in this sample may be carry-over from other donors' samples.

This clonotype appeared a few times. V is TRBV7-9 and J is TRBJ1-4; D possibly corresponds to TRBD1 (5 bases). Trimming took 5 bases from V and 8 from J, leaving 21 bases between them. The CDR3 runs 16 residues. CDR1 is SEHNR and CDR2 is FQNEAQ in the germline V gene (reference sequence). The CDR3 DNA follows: TGTGCCAGCAGCCATTCGGCCCAGGGAATTGGAGAAAAACTGTTTTTT. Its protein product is CASSHSAQGIGEKLFF.

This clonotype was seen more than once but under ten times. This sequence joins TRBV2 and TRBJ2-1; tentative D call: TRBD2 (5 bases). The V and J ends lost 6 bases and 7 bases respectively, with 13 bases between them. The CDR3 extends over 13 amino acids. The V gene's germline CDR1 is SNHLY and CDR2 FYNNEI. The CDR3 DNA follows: TGTGCCAGCAGGGAGGATTTGGGGAATGAGCAGTTCTTC. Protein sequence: CASREDLGNEQFF. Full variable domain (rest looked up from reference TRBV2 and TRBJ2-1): EPEVTQTPSHQVTQMGQEVILRCVPISNHLYFYWYRQILGQKVEFLVSFYNNEISEKSEIFDDQFSVERPDGSNFTLKIRSTKLEDSAMYFCASREDLGNEQFFGPGTRLTVL.

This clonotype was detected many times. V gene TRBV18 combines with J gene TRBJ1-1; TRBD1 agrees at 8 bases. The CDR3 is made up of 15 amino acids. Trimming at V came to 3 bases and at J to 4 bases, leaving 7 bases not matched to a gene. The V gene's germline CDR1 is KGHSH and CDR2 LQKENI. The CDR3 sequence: CASSPSQGARTEAFF. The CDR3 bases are TGTGCCAGCTCACCGTCCCAGGGGGCGCGCACTGAAGCTTTCTTT.

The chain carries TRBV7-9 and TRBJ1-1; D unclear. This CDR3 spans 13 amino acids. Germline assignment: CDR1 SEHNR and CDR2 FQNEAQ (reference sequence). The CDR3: CAASRLGNTEAFF. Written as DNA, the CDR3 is TGTGCTGCCAGTAGGCTGGGGAACACTGAAGCTTTCTTT. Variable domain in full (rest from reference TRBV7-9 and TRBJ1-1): DTGVSQNPRHKITKRGQNVTFRCDPISEHNRLYWYRQTLGQGPEFLTYFQNEAQLEKSRLLSDRFSAERPKGSFSTLEIQRTEQGDSAMYLCAASRLGNTEAFFGQGTRLTVV.

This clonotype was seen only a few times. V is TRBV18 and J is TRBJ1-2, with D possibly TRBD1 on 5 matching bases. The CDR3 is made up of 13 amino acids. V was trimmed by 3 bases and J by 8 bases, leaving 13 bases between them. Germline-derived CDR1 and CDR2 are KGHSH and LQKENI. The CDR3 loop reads CASSPSGGAGYTF. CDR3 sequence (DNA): TGTGCCAGCTCACCTTCTGGGGGAGCAGGCTACACCTTC.

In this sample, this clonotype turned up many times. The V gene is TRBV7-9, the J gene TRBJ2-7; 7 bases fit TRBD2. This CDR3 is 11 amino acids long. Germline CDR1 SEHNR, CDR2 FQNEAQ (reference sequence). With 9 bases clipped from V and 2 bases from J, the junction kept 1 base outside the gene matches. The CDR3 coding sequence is TGTGCCAGTACTAGCGCCTACGAGCAGTACTTC. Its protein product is CASTSAYEQYF.

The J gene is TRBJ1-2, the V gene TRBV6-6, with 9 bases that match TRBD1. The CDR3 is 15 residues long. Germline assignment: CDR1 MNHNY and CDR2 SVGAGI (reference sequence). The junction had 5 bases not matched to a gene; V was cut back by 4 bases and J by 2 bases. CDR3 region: CASSSPGQGNYGYTF. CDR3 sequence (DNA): TGTGCCAGCAGTTCCCCGGGACAGGGAAACTATGGCTACACCTTC.

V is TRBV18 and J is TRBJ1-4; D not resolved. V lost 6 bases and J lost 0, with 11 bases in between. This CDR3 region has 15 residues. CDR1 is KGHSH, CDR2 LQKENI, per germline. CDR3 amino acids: CASSREGPTNEKLFF. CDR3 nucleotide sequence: TGTGCCAGCTCCCGGGAGGGCCCAACTAATGAAAAACTGTTTTTT.

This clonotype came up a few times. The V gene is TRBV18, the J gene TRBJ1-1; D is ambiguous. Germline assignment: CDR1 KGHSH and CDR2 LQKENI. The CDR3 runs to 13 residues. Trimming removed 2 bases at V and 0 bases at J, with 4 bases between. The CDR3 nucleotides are TGTGCCAGCTCACCAAGGGTGAACACTGAAGCTTTCTTT. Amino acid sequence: CASSPRVNTEAFF.

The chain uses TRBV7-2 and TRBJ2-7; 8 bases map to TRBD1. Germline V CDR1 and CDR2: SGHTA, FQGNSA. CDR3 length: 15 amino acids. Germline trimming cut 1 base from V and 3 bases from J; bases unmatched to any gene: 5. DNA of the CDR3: TGTGCCAGCAGCTTAGTTGGGGACAGGCACTACGAGCAGTACTTC. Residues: CASSLVGDRHYEQYF. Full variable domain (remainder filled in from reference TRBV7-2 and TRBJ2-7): GAGVSQSPSNKVTEKGKDVELRCDPISGHTALYWYRQSLGQGLEFLIYFQGNSAPDKSGLPSDRFSAERTGGSVSTLTIQRTQQEDSAVYLCASSLVGDRHYEQYFGPGTRLTVT.

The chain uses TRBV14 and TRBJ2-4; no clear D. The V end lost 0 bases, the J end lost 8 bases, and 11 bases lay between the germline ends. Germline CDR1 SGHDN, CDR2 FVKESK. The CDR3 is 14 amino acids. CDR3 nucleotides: TGTGCCAGCAGCCAAGAGGGCCGGATGCACATTCAGTACTTC. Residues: CASSQEGRMHIQYF.

The CDR3 loop reads CASSFSVNYGYTF. The CDR3 coding sequence is TGTGCCAGCAGTTTTTCCGTTAACTATGGCTACACCTTC. The chain uses TRBV28 and TRBJ1-2; no clear D. The CDR3 runs to 13 residues. Germline lookup yields CDR1 MDHEN and CDR2 SYDVKM. Trimming took off 3 bases at V and 1 base at J, with 6 bases between the two ends.

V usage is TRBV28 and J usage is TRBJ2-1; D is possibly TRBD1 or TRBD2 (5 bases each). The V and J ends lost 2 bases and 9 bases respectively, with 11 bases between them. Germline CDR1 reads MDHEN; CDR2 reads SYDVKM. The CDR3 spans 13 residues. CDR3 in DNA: TGTGCCAGCAGTTTAGGACGGGGCGGTGAGCAGTTCTTC. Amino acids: CASSLGRGGEQFF.

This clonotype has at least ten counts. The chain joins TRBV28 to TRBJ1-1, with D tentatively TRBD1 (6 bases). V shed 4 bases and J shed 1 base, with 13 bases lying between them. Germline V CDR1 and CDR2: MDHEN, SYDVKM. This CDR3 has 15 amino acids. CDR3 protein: CASSSLTGRNTEAFF. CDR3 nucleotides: TGTGCCAGCAGTTCCCTCACAGGGAGGAACACTGAAGCTTTCTTT.

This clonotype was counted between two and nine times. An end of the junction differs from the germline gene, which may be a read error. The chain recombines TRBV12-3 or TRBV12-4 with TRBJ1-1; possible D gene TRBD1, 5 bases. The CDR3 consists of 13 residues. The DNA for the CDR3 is TGTGCCAGCAGTTTTGCAGGGAACGCTGAAGCTTTCTTT. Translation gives CASSFAGNAEAFF.

The CDR3 here is CASSSGGQMNTEAFF. In DNA form, the CDR3 reads TGTGCCAGCAGCAGTGGGGGACAGATGAACACTGAAGCTTTCTTT. The chain combines TRBV9 with TRBJ1-1; the match to TRBD1 covers 7 bases. The CDR3 sequence is 15 residues long. V gave up 4 bases and J gave up 0 bases; unmatched junction bases: 6. Germline-derived CDR1 and CDR2 are SGDLS and YYNGEE.

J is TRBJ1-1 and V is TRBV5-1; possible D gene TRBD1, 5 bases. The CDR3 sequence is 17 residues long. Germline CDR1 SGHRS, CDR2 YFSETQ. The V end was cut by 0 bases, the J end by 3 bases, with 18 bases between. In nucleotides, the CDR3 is TGCGCCAGCAGCTTGGCGGCGCCTGGGGGAGTCGACACTGAAGCTTTCTTT. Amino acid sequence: CASSLAAPGGVDTEAFF.

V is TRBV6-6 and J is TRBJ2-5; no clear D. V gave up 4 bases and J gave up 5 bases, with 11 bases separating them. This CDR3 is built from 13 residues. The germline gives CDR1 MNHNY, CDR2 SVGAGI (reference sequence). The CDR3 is CASSFTAEETQYF. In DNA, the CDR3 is TGTGCCAGCAGTTTCACGGCGGAGGAGACCCAGTACTTC.

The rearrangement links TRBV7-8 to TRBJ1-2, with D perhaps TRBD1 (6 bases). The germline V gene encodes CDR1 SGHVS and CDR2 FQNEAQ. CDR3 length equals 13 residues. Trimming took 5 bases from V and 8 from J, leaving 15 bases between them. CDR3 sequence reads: CASSLQGQEGYTF. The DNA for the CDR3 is TGTGCCAGCAGCCTACAGGGCCAGGAGGGCTACACCTTC. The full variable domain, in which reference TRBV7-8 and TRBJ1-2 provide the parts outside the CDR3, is GAGVSQSPRYKVAKRGQDVALRCDPISGHVSLFWYQQALGQGPEFLTYFQNEAQLDKSGLPSDRFFAERPEGSVSTLKIQRTQQEDSAVYLCASSLQGQEGYTFGSGTRLTVV.

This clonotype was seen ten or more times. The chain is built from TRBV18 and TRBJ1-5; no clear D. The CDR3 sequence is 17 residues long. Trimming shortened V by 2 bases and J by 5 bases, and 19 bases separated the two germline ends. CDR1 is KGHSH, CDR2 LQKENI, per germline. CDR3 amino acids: CASSPFENTEGDQPQHF. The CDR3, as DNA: TGTGCCAGCTCACCATTTGAAAATACAGAAGGAGATCAGCCCCAGCATTTT.

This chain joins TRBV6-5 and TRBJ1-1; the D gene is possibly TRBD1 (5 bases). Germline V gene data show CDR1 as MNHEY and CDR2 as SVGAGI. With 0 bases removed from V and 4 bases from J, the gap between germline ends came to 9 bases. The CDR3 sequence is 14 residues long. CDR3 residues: CASSYSMGGTEAFF. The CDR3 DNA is TGTGCCAGCAGTTACTCGATGGGGGGCACTGAAGCTTTCTTT.

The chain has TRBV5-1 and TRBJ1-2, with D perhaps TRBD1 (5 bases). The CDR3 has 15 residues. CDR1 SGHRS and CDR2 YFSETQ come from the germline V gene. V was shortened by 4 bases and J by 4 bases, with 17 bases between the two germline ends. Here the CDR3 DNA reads TGCGCCAGCAGCCTCCCGGGGCCCTCCTCCTATGGCTACACCTTC. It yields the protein CASSLPGPSSYGYTF.

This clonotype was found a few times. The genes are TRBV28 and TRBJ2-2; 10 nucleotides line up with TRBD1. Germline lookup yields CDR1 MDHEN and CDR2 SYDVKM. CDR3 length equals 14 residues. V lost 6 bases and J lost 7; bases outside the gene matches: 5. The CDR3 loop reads CASRWTGGIGELFF. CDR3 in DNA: TGTGCCAGCAGGTGGACAGGGGGAATCGGGGAGCTGTTTTTT.

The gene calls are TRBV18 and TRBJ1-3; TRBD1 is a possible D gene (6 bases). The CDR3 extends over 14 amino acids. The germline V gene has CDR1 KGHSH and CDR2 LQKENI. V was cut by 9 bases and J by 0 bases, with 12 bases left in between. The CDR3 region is CASPDRNSGNTIYF. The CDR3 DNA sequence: TGTGCCAGTCCCGACAGGAACTCTGGAAACACCATATATTTT.

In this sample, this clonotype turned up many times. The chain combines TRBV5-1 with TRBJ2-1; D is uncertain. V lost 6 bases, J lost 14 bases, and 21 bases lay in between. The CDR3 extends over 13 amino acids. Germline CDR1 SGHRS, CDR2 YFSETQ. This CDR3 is CASTLSPYNHKFF. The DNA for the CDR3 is TGCGCCAGCACCCTTTCGCCCTACAACCATAAGTTCTTC.

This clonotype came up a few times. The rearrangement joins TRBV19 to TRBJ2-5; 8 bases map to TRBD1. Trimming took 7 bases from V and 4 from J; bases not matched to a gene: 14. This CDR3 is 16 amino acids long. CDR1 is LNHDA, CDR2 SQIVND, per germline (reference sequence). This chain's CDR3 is CASTSTGAAGRETQYF. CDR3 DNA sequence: TGTGCCAGTACCTCGACAGGGGCGGCGGGCAGAGAGACCCAGTACTTC.

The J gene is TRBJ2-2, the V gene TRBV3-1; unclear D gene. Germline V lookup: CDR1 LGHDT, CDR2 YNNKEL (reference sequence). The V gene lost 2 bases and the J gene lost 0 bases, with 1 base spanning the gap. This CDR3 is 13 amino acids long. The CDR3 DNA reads TGTGCCAGCAGCCAAACGAACACCGGGGAGCTGTTTTTT. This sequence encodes CASSQTNTGELFF. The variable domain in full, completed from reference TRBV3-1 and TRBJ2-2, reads DTAVSQTPKYLVTQMGNDKSIKCEQNLGHDTMYWYKQDSKKFLKIMFSYNNKELIINETVPNRFSPKSPDKAHLNLHINSLELGDSAVYFCASSQTNTGELFFGEGSRLTVL.

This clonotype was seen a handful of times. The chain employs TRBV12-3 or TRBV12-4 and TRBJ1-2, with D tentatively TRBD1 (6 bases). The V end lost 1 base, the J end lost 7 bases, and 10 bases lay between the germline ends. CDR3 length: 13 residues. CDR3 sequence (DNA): TGTGCCAGCAGTTTAGGGTCGGGGGCTGGCTACACCTTC. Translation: CASSLGSGAGYTF.